The 15 T cell receptor beta chains below were found in one sample sequenced in a study of shared clonotypes between healthy human individuals. The repertoire was sequenced with immunoSEQ multiplex PCR; TCRdb's copy has only in-frame clones and lacks some. The repertoire has some 1,100,000 clones, about 80% of them found once; the top ten carry 0.4% to 0.55%. The source material was memory CD4+ T cells from PBMCs. Subset of the sample: CD45RA-negative fraction. The receptors stem from a man aged 18 to 30 in good health. Some clones in this sample may be carry-over from other donors' samples.

This chain links TRBV5-3 with TRBJ2-2; 9 bases align to TRBD1. TRBV5-3 is an ORF, and what it does is uncertain. CDR3 length equals 17 residues. Trimming at V came to 4 bases and at J to 1 base, leaving 8 bases not matched to a gene. CDR3 DNA: TGTGCCAGAAGCCATAGCGCGGACAGGGGGAACACCGGGGAGCTGTTTTTT. It yields the protein CARSHSADRGNTGELFF.

V is TRBV30 and J is TRBJ2-1; TRBD2 matches at 12 bases. J gave up 7 bases and V 4 bases, and 5 bases lay outside the gene matches. The CDR3 length is 14 residues. CDR1 and CDR2 (germline): GTSNPN, SVGIG (reference sequence). CDR3 residues: CAWKGLAGRNEQFF. The CDR3 DNA reads as TGTGCCTGGAAAGGACTAGCGGGGAGGAATGAGCAGTTCTTC.

Details on this clone: The sample holds other DNA sequences that translate to the same CDR3. The genes are TRBV5-1 and TRBJ2-7; D is undetermined. Germline V gives CDR1 SGHRS, CDR2 YFSETQ. The CDR3 loop spans 13 amino acids. V shed 4 bases and J shed 2 bases, with 10 bases lying between them. This CDR3 reads CASSLAGTYEQYF. CDR3 nucleotides: TGCGCCAGCAGCCTGGCAGGCACCTACGAGCAGTACTTC.

V gene TRBV2 combines with J gene TRBJ2-7; either TRBD1 or TRBD2 may fit D (5 bases each). Germline CDR1 reads SNHLY; CDR2 reads FYNNEI. Trimming cost V 6 bases and J 0 bases, with 12 bases left between them. The length of the CDR3 is 14 residues. CDR3 sequence (DNA): TGTGCCAGCAGGGGGGTTACAAGCTCCTACGAGCAGTACTTC. Its translation: CASRGVTSSYEQYF.

The rearrangement links TRBV4-2 to TRBJ2-3; 8 bases fit TRBD2. The V and J ends lost 2 bases and 8 bases, in that order; junction bases with no gene match: 9. This CDR3 region has 15 residues. From germline, CDR1 is LGHNA and CDR2 YNFKEQ. CDR3 sequence (DNA): TGTGCCAGCAGCCAATCAGCGGGAGAGGTCGGTACGCAGTATTTT. Protein: CASSQSAGEVGTQYF.

The chain recombines TRBV29-1 with TRBJ2-1, with 10 bases lining up with TRBD1. This CDR3 region has 11 residues. V lost 7 bases and J lost 16; bases outside the gene matches: 10. Germline-derived CDR1 and CDR2 are SQVTM and ANQGSEA. DNA of the CDR3: TGCAGCGCGACCCACCGGGACAGGGGCTTCTTC. Its translation: CSATHRDRGFF.

This chain connects TRBV5-4 to TRBJ1-3, with no clear D. The germline gives CDR1 SGHNT, CDR2 YYREEE (reference sequence). This CDR3 contains 14 residues. Trimming took 3 bases from V and 4 from J, leaving 11 bases between them. DNA for the CDR3: TGTGCCAGCAGCTCTCCGGATGCGGGAAACACCATATATTTT. It translates to CASSSPDAGNTIYF.

The chain carries TRBV6-1 and TRBJ1-3; no clear D. The V gene lost 5 bases and the J gene lost 2 bases, with 10 bases spanning the gap. Per the germline V gene, CDR1 is MNHNS and CDR2 is SASEGT. CDR3 size: 14 residues. CDR3 sequence reads: CASSMTDTGNTIYF. Written as DNA, the CDR3 is TGTGCCAGCAGTATGACCGACACTGGAAACACCATATATTTT.

The chain recombines TRBV18 with TRBJ1-1, with D possibly matching TRBD1 (5 bases). Trimming removed 2 bases from V and 1 base from J, with 8 bases in between. The CDR3 has 14 amino acids. Per the germline V gene, CDR1 is KGHSH and CDR2 is LQKENI. CDR3 DNA sequence: TGTGCCAGCTCACCAGTGACAGCGAACACTGAAGCTTTCTTT. Its translation: CASSPVTANTEAFF.

V usage is TRBV27 and J usage is TRBJ2-5; TRBD1 matches at 10 bases. Germline CDR1 reads MNHEY; CDR2 reads SMNVEV (reference sequence). This CDR3 has 14 residues. The V segment lost 4 bases and the J segment 4 bases; nucleotides outside the gene matches: 3. The CDR3 coding sequence is TGTGCCAGCAGTTCCGACAGGGGGCGAGAGACCCAGTACTTC. Its protein product is CASSSDRGRETQYF.

This clone was observed a few times. CDR3 bases: TGTGCCTGGAGTGGGGACAGGGGTCACACTGAAGCTTTCTTT. Its translation: CAWSGDRGHTEAFF. The chain uses TRBV30 and TRBJ1-1; TRBD1 agrees at 10 bases. CDR1 GTSNPN and CDR2 SVGIG come from the germline V gene (reference sequence). This CDR3 has 14 amino acids. V shed 1 base and J 3 bases; nucleotides not matched to a gene: 2.

The chain uses TRBV18 and TRBJ2-3; maybe TRBD2 (5 bases). Deletions cut 0 bases from V and 3 bases from J, with 13 bases between. Per germline, CDR1 KGHSH and CDR2 LQKENI. CDR3 length equals 16 residues. The CDR3 loop reads CASSPPGSRRTDTQYF. The CDR3 DNA sequence: TGTGCCAGCTCACCACCGGGGTCACGGAGGACAGATACGCAGTATTTT.

This clone appeared a single time. The chain is built from TRBV5-1 and TRBJ2-5; weak D call: TRBD1 (5 bases). The germline CDR1 and CDR2 sequences are SGHRS and YFSETQ. The CDR3 has 15 residues. V shed 2 bases and J shed 4 bases, with 15 bases lying between them. The CDR3 DNA reads as TGCGCCAGCAGCTTTTCAGGGAAGTCGGGAGAGACCCAGTACTTC. Translation gives CASSFSGKSGETQYF.

The rearrangement links TRBV19 to TRBJ2-1; 7 bases fit TRBD2. V lost 2 bases to trimming and J lost 14 bases; unmatched junction nucleotides: 15. The germline V gene has CDR1 LNHDA and CDR2 SQIVND (reference sequence). This CDR3 has 15 amino acids. The DNA of the CDR3 is TGTGCCAGTAGTATATCTCAAGCGGGGCGAAGCAGGAAGTTCTTC. Residues: CASSISQAGRSRKFF.

The rearrangement uses TRBV28 and TRBJ2-7; D is uncertain. V dropped 6 bases and J dropped 0 bases, with 12 bases sitting between them. Germline assignment: CDR1 MDHEN and CDR2 SYDVKM. This CDR3 has 14 amino acids. The CDR3 here is CASRRIGGSYEQYF. Here the CDR3 DNA reads TGTGCCAGCAGACGAATTGGCGGCTCCTACGAGCAGTACTTC.